In its sample, the clone carrying this T cell receptor (beta chain) was seen a few times. The target antigen is unknown. The entry originates in a study of T-cell memory formation after mild COVID-19. Study findings and constraints: Among clones peaking at day 37 in the second wave, SARS-CoV-2 specificity remained unconfirmed. Some responding clones appeared in pre-infection memory, suggesting cross-reactive memory joined.

V was pared by 4 bases and J by 6 bases, with 20 bases between. The CDR3 sequence is 16 residues long. The germline gives CDR1 MNHEY, CDR2 SVGAGI. TCRdb re-analysed the 5' RACE reads in MiXCR, keeping a single row per CDR3 protein. The data contain about 350,000 distinct CDR3 sequences, roughly an eighth of them singletons. The source material was PBMCs or a T cell subset sorted from them (not recorded which). This TCR came from a man between 18 and 35 years old who had mild COVID-19 (a few samples of this study predate the infection). Cell type and time point are not known. The chain is built from TRBV6-5 and TRBJ2-3; TRBD1 or TRBD2 may be the D gene (5 bases each). CDR3 sequence (DNA): TGTGCCAGCAGTTTAGGGACCGCAGAAGTGTTGGATACGCAGTATTTT. Protein product: CASSLGTAEVLDTQYF.